The clone carrying this TCR beta chain has a single count. Antigen unknown. This specimen belongs to a study of T-cell reconstitution after alpha-beta-depleted transplantation in children. Unique molecular identifiers were used to barcode this TCRbeta library. Each CDR3 protein gets one entry after TCRdb re-called the PCR reads with MiXCR. The data show fewer than 350,000 distinct CDR3 sequences, roughly a tenth seen once. The CDR3 runs to 17 residues. The V and J ends lost 7 bases and 3 bases, in that order; junction bases with no gene match: 14. Findings and caveats of the study: The origin of alpha-beta T cells about two months after transplant was reportedly several hundred expanded graft clones.

The sample here was PBMCs, taken before TCRalphabeta/CD19-depleted stem cell transplant. This chain joins TRBV6-7 and TRBJ2-7; 11 bases agree with TRBD2. TRBV6-7 is an ORF for which the function is uncertain. The clonotype was recovered from a boy younger than two with acute myeloid leukemia, due to receive a stem cell transplant. CDR3 residues: CASNKLAGAASIYEQYF. Here the CDR3 DNA reads TGTGCCAGCAACAAACTAGCGGGGGCTGCGTCCATCTACGAGCAGTACTTC.